A selection of T cell receptor beta chains follows, all from one sample in a study of cytomegalovirus exposure and HLA in healthy donors. The protocol was immunoSEQ multiplex PCR, while the TCRdb copy is restricted to in-frame clones and leaves out a portion. The sample comprises more than 140,000 clones, roughly 80% of which are singletons, and around 3.2% rests with the top ten. The material sequenced was PBMCs. Source of these receptors: a man aged 35-49 years in good health and CMV-seronegative. CDR3s include the opening cysteine and the closing phenylalanine or tryptophan. D genes are given only for firm matches. Part of the rows lack a size; the others show once, few, many or a class for expanded clones.

clone size,J gene,V gene,D gene,CDR3 protein,CDR3 DNA
NA,TRBJ1-5,TRBV7-2,TRBD1,CASSFYRGSDQPQHF,TGTGCCAGCAGCTTCTACAGGGGGAGCGATCAGCCCCAGCATTTT
once,TRBJ2-5,TRBV28,NA,CASSFSRGAETQYF,TGTGCCAGCAGTTTTAGTCGGGGGGCGGAGACCCAGTACTTC
NA,TRBJ1-5,TRBV28,NA,CASSSQNYSNQPQHF,TGTGCCAGCAGTTCCCAGAACTATAGCAATCAGCCCCAGCATTTT
NA,TRBJ1-5,TRBV28,NA,CASSLLQGRRPQHF,TGTGCCAGCAGTTTACTACAGGGCCGAAGGCCCCAGCATTTT
NA,TRBJ1-2,TRBV2,TRBD1,CASSETRTGGGYTF,TGTGCCAGCAGCGAGACACGGACAGGGGGCGGCTACACCTTC
NA,TRBJ1-2,TRBV15,NA,CATSRDQGGYTF,TGTGCCACCAGCAGAGATCAGGGTGGCTACACCTTC
NA,TRBJ2-1,TRBV18,NA,CASSPNQGYNEQFF,TGTGCCAGCTCACCAAACCAGGGATACAATGAGCAGTTCTTC
few,TRBJ2-7,TRBV27,TRBD1,CASSLGQGSYEQYF,TGTGCCAGCAGTTTAGGACAGGGCTCCTACGAGCAGTACTTC
NA,TRBJ1-1,TRBV19,TRBD1,CASTDQGDTEAFF,TGTGCCAGTACCGATCAGGGGGACACTGAAGCTTTCTTT
NA,TRBJ2-7,TRBV15,NA,CATSREAGYEQYF,TGTGCCACCAGCAGAGAGGCGGGCTACGAGCAGTACTTC
NA,TRBJ1-2,TRBV6-5,TRBD1,CASSYSPRGTFGGYTF,TGTGCCAGCAGTTACTCCCCCAGGGGGACGTTTGGTGGCTACACCTTC
NA,TRBJ1-5,TRBV19,NA,CASRRFAESNQPQHF,TGTGCCAGTAGGAGGTTCGCGGAGAGCAATCAGCCCCAGCATTTT
NA,TRBJ2-7,TRBV9,TRBD1,CASSVGVTGSYEQYF,TGTGCCAGCAGCGTAGGGGTGACAGGGTCTTACGAGCAGTACTTC
few,TRBJ2-7,TRBV18,NA,CASSPVQTAYEQYF,TGTGCCAGCTCACCAGTTCAGACAGCCTACGAGCAGTACTTC
NA,TRBJ2-5,TRBV10-3,NA,CAISEGGNQETQYF,TGTGCCATCAGTGAAGGGGGAAACCAAGAGACCCAGTACTTC
NA,TRBJ2-7,TRBV18,NA,CASSLAGLSYEQYF,TGTGCCAGCTCCCTCGCTGGACTATCCTACGAGCAGTACTTC
NA,TRBJ2-7,TRBV6-5,NA,CASSYGDLGTYEQYF,TGTGCCAGCAGTTACGGGGACTTGGGAACCTACGAGCAGTACTTC
once,TRBJ1-5,TRBV18,NA,CASSGGSLQPQHF,TGTGCCAGCTCAGGGGGCAGCCTTCAGCCCCAGCATTTT
NA,TRBJ2-7,TRBV5-1,TRBD1,CASSLGQGMNEQYF,TGCGCCAGCAGCTTGGGACAGGGAATGAACGAGCAGTACTTC
NA,TRBJ1-1,TRBV6-6,NA,CAGKRKDSTPNTEAFF,TGTGCCGGGAAACGTAAGGACAGCACACCGAACACTGAAGCTTTCTTT
NA,TRBJ2-5,TRBV14,NA,CASSHGETAGVETQYF,TGTGCCAGCAGTCACGGGGAGACGGCTGGAGTGGAGACCCAGTACTTC
NA,TRBJ1-1,TRBV6-5,TRBD1,CASSYSNRGEAFF,TGTGCCAGCAGTTACTCCAACAGGGGGGAAGCTTTCTTT